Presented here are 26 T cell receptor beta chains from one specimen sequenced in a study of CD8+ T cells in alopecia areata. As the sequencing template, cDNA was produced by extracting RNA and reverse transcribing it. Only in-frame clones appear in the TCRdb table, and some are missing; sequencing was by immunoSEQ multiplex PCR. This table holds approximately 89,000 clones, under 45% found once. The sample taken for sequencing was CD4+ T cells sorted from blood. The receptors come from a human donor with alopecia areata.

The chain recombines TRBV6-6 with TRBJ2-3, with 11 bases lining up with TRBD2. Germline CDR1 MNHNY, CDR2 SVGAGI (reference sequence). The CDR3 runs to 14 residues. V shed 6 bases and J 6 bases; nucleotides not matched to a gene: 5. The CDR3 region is CASRTSGEGDTQYF. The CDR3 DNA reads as TGTGCCAGCAGGACTAGCGGGGAAGGGGATACGCAGTATTTT.

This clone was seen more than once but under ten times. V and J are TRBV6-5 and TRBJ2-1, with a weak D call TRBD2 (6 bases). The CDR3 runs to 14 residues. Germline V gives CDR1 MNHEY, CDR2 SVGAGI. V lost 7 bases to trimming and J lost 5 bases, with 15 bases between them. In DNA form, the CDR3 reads TGTGCCAGCATTCAAGCGGGCGGGCACAATGAGCAGTTCTTC. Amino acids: CASIQAGGHNEQFF.

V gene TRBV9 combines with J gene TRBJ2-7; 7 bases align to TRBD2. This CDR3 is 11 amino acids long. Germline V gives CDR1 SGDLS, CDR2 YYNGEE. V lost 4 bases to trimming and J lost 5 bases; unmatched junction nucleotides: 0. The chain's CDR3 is CASSRGDEQYF. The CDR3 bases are TGTGCCAGCAGCCGGGGGGACGAGCAGTACTTC.

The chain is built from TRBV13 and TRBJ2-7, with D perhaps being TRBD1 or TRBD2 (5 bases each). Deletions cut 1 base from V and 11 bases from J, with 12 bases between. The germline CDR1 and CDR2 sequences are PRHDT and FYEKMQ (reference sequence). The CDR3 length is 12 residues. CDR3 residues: CASSLDSGTKYF. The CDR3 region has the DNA TGTGCCAGCAGCTTAGACTCGGGGACGAAGTACTTC.

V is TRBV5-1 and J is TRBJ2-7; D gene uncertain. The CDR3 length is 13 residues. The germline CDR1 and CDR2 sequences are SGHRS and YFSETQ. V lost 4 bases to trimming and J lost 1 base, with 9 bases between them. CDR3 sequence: CASSEDGSYEQYF. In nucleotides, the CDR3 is TGCGCCAGCAGCGAGGACGGATCCTACGAGCAGTACTTC.

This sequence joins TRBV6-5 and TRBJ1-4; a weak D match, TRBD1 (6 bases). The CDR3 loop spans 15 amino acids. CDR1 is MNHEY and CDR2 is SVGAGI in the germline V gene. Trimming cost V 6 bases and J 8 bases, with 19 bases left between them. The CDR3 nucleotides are TGTGCCAGCAGGCGCAGTGGGGGGCAAGGGGAAAAACTGTTTTTT. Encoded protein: CASRRSGGQGEKLFF.

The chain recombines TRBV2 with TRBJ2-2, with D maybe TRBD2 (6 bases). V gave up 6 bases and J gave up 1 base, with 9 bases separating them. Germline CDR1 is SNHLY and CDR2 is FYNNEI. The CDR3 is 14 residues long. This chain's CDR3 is CASSRSGNTGELFF. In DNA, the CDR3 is TGTGCCAGCAGCCGTAGCGGGAACACCGGGGAGCTGTTTTTT.

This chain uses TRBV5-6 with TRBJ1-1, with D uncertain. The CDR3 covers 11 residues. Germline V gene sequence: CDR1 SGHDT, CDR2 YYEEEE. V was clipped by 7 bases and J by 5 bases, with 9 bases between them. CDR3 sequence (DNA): TGTGCCAGCTCCGGCGGGACTGAAGCTTTCTTT. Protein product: CASSGGTEAFF. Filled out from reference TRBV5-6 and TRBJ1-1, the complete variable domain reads DAGVTQSPTHLIKTRGQQVTLRCSPKSGHDTVSWYQQALGQGPQFIFQYYEEEERQRGNFPDRFSGHQFPNYSSELNVNALLLGDSALYLCASSGGTEAFFGQGTRLTVV.

The CDR3 protein is CASSLSHTQYF. CDR3 bases: TGTGCCAGCAGTTTGTCCCATACGCAGTATTTT. J is TRBJ2-3 and V is TRBV27; D gene uncertain. Germline CDR1 MNHEY, CDR2 SMNVEV (reference sequence). The CDR3 has 11 amino acids. The germline V and J ends were trimmed by 3 bases and 7 bases, with 5 bases remaining between them.

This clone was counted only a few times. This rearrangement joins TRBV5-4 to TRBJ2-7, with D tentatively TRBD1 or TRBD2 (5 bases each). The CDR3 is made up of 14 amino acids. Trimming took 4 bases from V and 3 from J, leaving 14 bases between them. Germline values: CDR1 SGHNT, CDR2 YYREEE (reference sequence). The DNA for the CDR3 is TGTGCCAGCAGCCTCCGGGACGGACGCTACGAGCAGTACTTC. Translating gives CASSLRDGRYEQYF.

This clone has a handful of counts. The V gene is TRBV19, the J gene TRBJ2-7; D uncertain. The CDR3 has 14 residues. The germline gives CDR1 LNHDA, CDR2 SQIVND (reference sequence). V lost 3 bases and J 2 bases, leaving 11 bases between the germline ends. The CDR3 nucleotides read TGTGCCAGTAGTATTTTAGTCGATGCCTACGAGCAGTACTTC. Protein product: CASSILVDAYEQYF. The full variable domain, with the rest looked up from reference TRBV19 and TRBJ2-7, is DGGITQSPKYLFRKEGQNVTLSCEQNLNHDAMYWYRQDPGQGLRLIYYSQIVNDFQKGDIAEGYSVSREKKESFPLTVTSAQKNPTAFYLCASSILVDAYEQYFGPGTRLTVT.

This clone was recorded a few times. The CDR3 sequence: CSVVDLDRYNEQFF. The CDR3, as DNA: TGCAGCGTTGTTGACCTGGACCGTTACAATGAGCAGTTCTTC. The gene calls are TRBV29-1 and TRBJ2-1; D unclear. The V end lost 4 bases, the J end lost 4 bases, and 14 bases lay between the germline ends. The CDR3 sequence is 14 residues long. Germline V gene lookup returns CDR1 SQVTM and CDR2 ANQGSEA.

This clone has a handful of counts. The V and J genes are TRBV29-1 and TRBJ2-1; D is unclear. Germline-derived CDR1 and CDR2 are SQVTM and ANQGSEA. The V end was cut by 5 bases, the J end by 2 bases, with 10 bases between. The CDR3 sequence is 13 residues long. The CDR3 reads CSVNKRAYNEQFF. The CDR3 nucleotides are TGCAGCGTTAACAAACGGGCCTACAATGAGCAGTTCTTC.

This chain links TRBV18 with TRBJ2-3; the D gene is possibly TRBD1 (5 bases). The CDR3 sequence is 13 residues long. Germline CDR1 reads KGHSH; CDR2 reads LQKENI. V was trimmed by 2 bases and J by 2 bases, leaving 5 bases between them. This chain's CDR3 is CASSPGHTDTQYF. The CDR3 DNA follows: TGTGCCAGCTCACCAGGACACACAGATACGCAGTATTTT.

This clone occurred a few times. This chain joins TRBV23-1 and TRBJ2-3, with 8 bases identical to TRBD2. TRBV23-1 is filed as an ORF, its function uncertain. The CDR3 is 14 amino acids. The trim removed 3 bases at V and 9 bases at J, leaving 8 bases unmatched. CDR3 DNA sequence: TGCGCCAGCAGTCACATGAGAACTAGCGGAACGCAGTATTTT. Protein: CASSHMRTSGTQYF.

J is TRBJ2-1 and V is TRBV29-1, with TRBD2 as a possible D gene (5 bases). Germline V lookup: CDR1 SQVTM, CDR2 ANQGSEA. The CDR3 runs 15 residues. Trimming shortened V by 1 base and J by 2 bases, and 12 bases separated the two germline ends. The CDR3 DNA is TGCAGCGTTGAAGCCCCTAGCATCCCCTACAATGAGCAGTTCTTC. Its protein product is CSVEAPSIPYNEQFF.

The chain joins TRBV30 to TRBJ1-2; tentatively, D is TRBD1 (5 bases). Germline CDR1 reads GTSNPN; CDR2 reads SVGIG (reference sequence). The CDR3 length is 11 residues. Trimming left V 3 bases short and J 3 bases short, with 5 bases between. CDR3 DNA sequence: TGTGCCTGGAGACAGGACTATGGCTACACCTTC. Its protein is CAWRQDYGYTF.

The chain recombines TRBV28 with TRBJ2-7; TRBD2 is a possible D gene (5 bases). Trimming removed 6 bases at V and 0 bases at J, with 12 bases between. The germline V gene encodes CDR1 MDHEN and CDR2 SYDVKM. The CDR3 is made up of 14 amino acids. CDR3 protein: CASRPRRSSYEQYF. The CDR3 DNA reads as TGTGCCAGCAGACCCCGGAGGAGCTCCTACGAGCAGTACTTC.

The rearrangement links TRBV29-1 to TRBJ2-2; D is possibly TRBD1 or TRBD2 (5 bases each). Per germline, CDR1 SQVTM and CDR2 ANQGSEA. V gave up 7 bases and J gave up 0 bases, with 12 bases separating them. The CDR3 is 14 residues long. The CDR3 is CSALTGPNTGELFF. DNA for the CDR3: TGCAGCGCCCTTACGGGGCCGAACACCGGGGAGCTGTTTTTT.

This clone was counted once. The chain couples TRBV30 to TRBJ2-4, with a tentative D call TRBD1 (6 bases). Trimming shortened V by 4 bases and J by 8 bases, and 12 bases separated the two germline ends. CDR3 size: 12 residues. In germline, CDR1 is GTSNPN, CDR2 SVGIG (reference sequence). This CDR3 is CAWNQGQDIQYF. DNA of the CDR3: TGTGCCTGGAACCAGGGGCAGGACATTCAGTACTTC.

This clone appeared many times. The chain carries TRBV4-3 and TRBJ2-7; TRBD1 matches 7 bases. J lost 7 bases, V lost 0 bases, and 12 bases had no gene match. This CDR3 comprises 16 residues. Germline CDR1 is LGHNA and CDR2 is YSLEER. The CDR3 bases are TGCGCCAGCAGCCAAGATTTAGGGGGCAGTAGTGGTGAGCAGTACTTC. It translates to CASSQDLGGSSGEQYF.

The CDR3 sequence: CASSPEYNEQFF. The DNA of the CDR3 is TGTGCCAGCAGTCCTGAGTACAATGAGCAGTTCTTC. V gene TRBV6-6 combines with J gene TRBJ2-1; unclear D gene. This CDR3 contains 12 residues. Germline V gene sequence: CDR1 MNHNY, CDR2 SVGAGI (reference sequence). The V end lost 5 bases, the J end lost 4 bases, and 6 bases lay between the germline ends.

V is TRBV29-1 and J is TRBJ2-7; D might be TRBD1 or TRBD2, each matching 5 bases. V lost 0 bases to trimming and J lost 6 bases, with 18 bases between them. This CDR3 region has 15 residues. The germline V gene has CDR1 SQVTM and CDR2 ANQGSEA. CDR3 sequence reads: CSVEDRTKGTPEQYF. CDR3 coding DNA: TGCAGCGTTGAAGATAGGACAAAGGGGACCCCCGAGCAGTACTTC.

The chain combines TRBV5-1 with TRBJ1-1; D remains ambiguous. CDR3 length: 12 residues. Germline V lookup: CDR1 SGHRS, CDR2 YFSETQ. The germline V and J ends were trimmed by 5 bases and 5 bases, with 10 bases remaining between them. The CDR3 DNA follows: TGCGCCAGCAGATCCCCTGAAACTGAAGCTTTCTTT. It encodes CASRSPETEAFF. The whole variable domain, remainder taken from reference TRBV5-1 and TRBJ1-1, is KAGVTQTPRYLIKTRGQQVTLSCSPISGHRSVSWYQQTPGQGLQFLFEYFSETQRNKGNFPGRFSGRQFSNSRSEMNVSTLELGDSALYLCASRSPETEAFFGQGTRLTVV.

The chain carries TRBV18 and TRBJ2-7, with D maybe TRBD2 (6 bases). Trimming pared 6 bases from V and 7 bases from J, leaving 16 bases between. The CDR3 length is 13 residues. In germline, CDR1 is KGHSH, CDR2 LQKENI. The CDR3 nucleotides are TGTGCCAGCTCCCCTACGACTAGACCAGAGCAGTACTTC. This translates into CASSPTTRPEQYF.

The CDR3 DNA reads as TGTGCCTGGAGTGTCGGCCTGGGAGATACGCAGTATTTT. It codes for CAWSVGLGDTQYF. This rearrangement joins TRBV30 to TRBJ2-3; D remains ambiguous. In germline, CDR1 is GTSNPN, CDR2 SVGIG (reference sequence). V lost 0 bases and J lost 5, with 9 bases in between. CDR3 length: 13 amino acids.